The 29 T cell receptor beta chains below all came from one sample that was sequenced in a study of identical twins (dated by TCRdb to about 2016). The library was generated by 5' RACE. Sequencing instrument: Illumina HiSeq 2000. TCRdb ran its own pipeline on the public reads, namely fastp trimming at Q25 and MiXCR clone calling, and kept in-frame beta chains. Here each entry gathers all rows of one CDR3 protein and keeps the most common genes and DNA. In all, the sample holds 350,000 to 600,000 distinct CDR3 sequences, and more than 13% of those were seen once. Approximately 0.52% of the sample belongs to the ten largest clones. The data also belong to a second study, concerning yellow fever vaccine responses in identical twins.

Input material: CD4+ T cells sorted from blood. Receptor source: a woman aged 18-35 years in good health.

The chain employs TRBV5-1 and TRBJ2-7, with D possibly being TRBD1 or TRBD2 (6 bases each). Per the germline V gene, CDR1 is SGHRS and CDR2 is YFSETQ. V was cut by 0 bases and J by 5 bases, with 15 bases left in between. The CDR3 covers 15 residues. The CDR3 reads CASSLAGGRLNEQYF. CDR3 DNA: TGCGCCAGCAGCTTGGCCGGGGGCCGCCTGAACGAGCAGTACTTC.

This clonotype was found many times. The chain carries TRBV12-3 or TRBV12-4 and TRBJ1-5; D might be TRBD1 (6 bases). V lost 7 bases and J 5 bases, leaving 21 bases between the germline ends. The CDR3 length is 16 residues. CDR3 in amino acids: CASKPQGRGADQPQHF. Written as DNA, the CDR3 is TGTGCCAGCAAACCCCAGGGGCGGGGGGCGGATCAGCCCCAGCATTTT.

This chain links TRBV7-8 with TRBJ2-7, with 8 bases aligning to TRBD1. Germline lookup yields CDR1 SGHVS and CDR2 FQNEAQ. The length of the CDR3 is 15 residues. With 5 bases clipped from V and 2 bases from J, the junction kept 8 bases outside the gene matches. CDR3 amino acids: CASSIWTGSPYEQYF. The CDR3 coding sequence is TGTGCCAGCAGCATCTGGACAGGGAGCCCCTACGAGCAGTACTTC.

This clonotype appeared many times. The chain couples TRBV10-3 to TRBJ2-3; D may correspond to TRBD1 or TRBD2 (5 bases each). The V end lost 6 bases, the J end lost 3 bases, and 19 bases lay between the germline ends. Per the germline V gene, CDR1 is ENHRY and CDR2 is SYGVKD. This CDR3 has 16 amino acids. The CDR3 region has the DNA TGTGCCATCAGCCTCAACCCCGGGACGGGGACAGATACGCAGTATTTT. Protein: CAISLNPGTGTDTQYF.

This clonotype was found a few times. This chain uses TRBV7-2 with TRBJ2-1; the match to TRBD2 covers 8 bases. The CDR3 runs 16 residues. Germline lookup yields CDR1 SGHTA and CDR2 FQGNSA. Trimming removed 4 bases from V and 6 bases from J; junction bases left unmatched: 11. The CDR3 region is CASSSQSSGRLNEQFF. The CDR3 nucleotides are TGTGCCAGCAGCTCCCAATCGAGCGGGAGACTCAATGAGCAGTTCTTC.

V gene TRBV7-2 combines with J gene TRBJ2-7; the match to TRBD1 covers 9 bases. The CDR3 covers 14 residues. CDR1 and CDR2 (germline): SGHTA, FQGNSA. Trimming cost V 1 base and J 4 bases; bases outside gene matches: 2. CDR3: CASSLGDREYEQYF. Here the CDR3 DNA reads TGTGCCAGCAGCTTAGGGGACAGGGAATACGAGCAGTACTTC.

This clonotype was recorded many times. The J gene is TRBJ2-3, the V gene TRBV10-3; the D gene could be TRBD1 or TRBD2 (5 bases each). CDR3 length: 14 residues. Germline CDR1 and CDR2: ENHRY and SYGVKD. Trimming cost V 4 bases and J 4 bases, with 12 bases left between them. The chain's CDR3 is CAISAGRDADTQYF. CDR3 DNA sequence: TGTGCCATCAGTGCGGGCAGGGACGCAGATACGCAGTATTTT.

The chain carries TRBV10-3 and TRBJ1-4; TRBD1 agrees at 7 bases. Germline CDR1 is ENHRY and CDR2 is SYGVKD. Unmatched junction bases numbered 0, after V lost 4 bases and J lost 7 bases. The CDR3 sequence is 12 residues long. The CDR3 DNA follows: TGTGCCATCAGTGGACAGGGTGAAAAACTGTTTTTT. Its translation is CAISGQGEKLFF.

The J gene is TRBJ1-6, the V gene TRBV20-1; TRBD1 is a possible D gene (6 bases). Germline V CDR1 and CDR2: DFQATT, SNEGSKA (reference sequence). Trimming took 4 bases from V and 1 from J, leaving 17 bases between them. This CDR3 is built from 17 residues. CDR3: CSATRGIRGSYNSPLHF. CDR3 nucleotide sequence: TGCAGTGCTACCAGGGGTATTCGGGGTTCCTATAATTCACCCCTCCACTTT.

There are a few counts of this clonotype. The J gene is TRBJ2-3, the V gene TRBV6-2 or TRBV6-3; D gene ambiguous. V lost 6 bases, J lost 3 bases, and 10 bases lay in between. The CDR3 totals 13 residues. Germline V gene sequence: CDR1 MNHEY, CDR2 SVGEGT. CDR3 bases: TGTGCCAGCAGCCGATCTTTGACAGATACGCAGTATTTT. Protein: CASSRSLTDTQYF.

At least ten counts were recorded for this clonotype. The rearrangement joins TRBV12-3 or TRBV12-4 to TRBJ1-2, with a weak D call TRBD1 (5 bases). Trimming shortened V by 6 bases and J by 4 bases, and 15 bases separated the two germline ends. The CDR3 runs to 14 residues. Here the CDR3 reads CASRRDGPFYGYTF. CDR3 nucleotides: TGTGCCAGCAGACGGGACGGGCCATTCTATGGCTACACCTTC.

The rearrangement uses TRBV29-1 and TRBJ2-3, with 8 bases that match TRBD1. Germline V gives CDR1 SQVTM, CDR2 ANQGSEA. With V trimmed by 8 bases and J by 4 bases, 14 bases remained unmatched. This CDR3 has 15 amino acids. The CDR3 DNA reads TGCAGCCTACGGAAACGGGACAGGACCGCAGATACGCAGTATTTT. It is translated as CSLRKRDRTADTQYF.

The rearrangement joins TRBV18 to TRBJ2-3; TRBD1 matches at 8 bases. Trimming took 6 bases from V and 1 from J; bases not matched to a gene: 6. The CDR3 covers 15 residues. Germline values: CDR1 KGHSH, CDR2 LQKENI. The CDR3 protein is CASSPSDRGTDTQYF. CDR3 coding DNA: TGTGCCAGCTCGCCTTCGGACAGGGGCACAGATACGCAGTATTTT.

The CDR3 reads CASSVAGSGGYTDTQYF. The CDR3 bases are TGTGCCAGCAGCGTAGCCGGCAGCGGGGGGTACACAGATACGCAGTATTTT. The V and J genes are TRBV9 and TRBJ2-3; 9 nucleotides align to TRBD2. V lost 0 bases to trimming and J lost 2 bases; unmatched junction nucleotides: 7. The CDR3 spans 17 residues. The V gene's germline CDR1 is SGDLS and CDR2 YYNGEE.

This clonotype was detected only a few times. The chain employs TRBV20-1 and TRBJ2-1; 10 positions match TRBD2. CDR1 DFQATT and CDR2 SNEGSKA come from the germline V gene (reference sequence). The CDR3 has 15 amino acids. The V and J ends lost 2 bases and 1 base, in that order; junction bases with no gene match: 2. The CDR3, as DNA: TGCAGTGCTAGATCGGGACTAGCGTCCTACAATGAGCAGTTCTTC. Translation: CSARSGLASYNEQFF.

The chain employs TRBV6-2 or TRBV6-3 and TRBJ2-4, with a tentative D call TRBD2 (6 bases). CDR1 and CDR2 from the germline V gene are MNHEY and SVGEGT. V was cut by 4 bases and J by 3 bases, with 13 bases left in between. The CDR3 is 15 residues long. The CDR3 sequence: CASSSPGLFKNIQYF. The DNA of the CDR3 is TGTGCCAGCAGTTCCCCGGGACTCTTCAAAAACATTCAGTACTTC.

This sequence joins TRBV6-1 and TRBJ2-1, with D maybe TRBD2 (6 bases). This CDR3 contains 14 residues. Germline CDR1 and CDR2: MNHNS and SASEGT. V gave up 6 bases and J gave up 7 bases, with 16 bases separating them. CDR3 region: CASRGVGSGNEQFF. The CDR3 DNA follows: TGTGCCAGCAGGGGGGTCGGGAGTGGGAATGAGCAGTTCTTC.

This clonotype was counted only a few times. The rearrangement joins TRBV24-1 to TRBJ2-1; possibly TRBD1 for D (6 bases). V was trimmed by 8 bases and J by 5 bases, leaving 15 bases between them. The CDR3 extends over 14 amino acids. Germline V gene data show CDR1 as KGHDR and CDR2 as SFDVKD. For the CDR3, the DNA is TGTGCCACCAAGGGGACAACGACGAACAATGAGCAGTTCTTC. It codes for CATKGTTTNNEQFF.

There are many counts of this clonotype. This chain connects TRBV4-1 to TRBJ1-1; tentatively, D is TRBD1 (6 bases). Trimming stripped 0 bases from V and 4 bases from J, with 15 bases between. The CDR3 totals 16 residues. Per the germline V gene, CDR1 is MGHRA and CDR2 is YSYEKL. The CDR3 loop reads CASSQDLAGASTEAFF. As DNA, the CDR3 is TGCGCCAGCAGCCAAGATTTGGCGGGGGCGAGCACTGAAGCTTTCTTT.

This chain uses TRBV20-1 with TRBJ2-5, with TRBD1 matching 9 bases. The germline V gene encodes CDR1 DFQATT and CDR2 SNEGSKA (reference sequence). This CDR3 comprises 15 residues. The CDR3 bases are TGCAGCACCAGTGGCCGGGACAGGGCTCAAGAGACCCAGTACTTC. Translation: CSTSGRDRAQETQYF.

This clonotype was detected a few times. The chain combines TRBV29-1 with TRBJ2-7; no firm D call. Germline V gene sequence: CDR1 SQVTM, CDR2 ANQGSEA. The CDR3 is 14 residues long. The V gene lost 2 bases and the J gene lost 1 base, with 12 bases spanning the gap. The chain's CDR3 is CSVERPGQSYEQYF. CDR3 nucleotide sequence: TGCAGCGTTGAAAGACCGGGTCAATCCTACGAGCAGTACTTC.

In its sample, this clonotype was seen many times. The chain employs TRBV24-1 and TRBJ2-1; possibly TRBD2 for D (5 bases). Trimming removed 3 bases from V and 5 bases from J, with 13 bases in between. The CDR3 has 15 amino acids. Germline CDR1 reads KGHDR; CDR2 reads SFDVKD. CDR3 nucleotides: TGTGCCACCAGTGATCCCGGCCTACTAGACAATGAGCAGTTCTTC. As protein: CATSDPGLLDNEQFF.

The chain recombines TRBV12-3 or TRBV12-4 with TRBJ2-7, with D perhaps matching TRBD1 (6 bases). The V end lost 6 bases, the J end lost 12 bases, and 21 bases lay between the germline ends. There are 13 residues in the CDR3. The chain's CDR3 is CASSRRDTPTMYF. CDR3 in DNA: TGTGCCAGCAGCCGTCGGGACACCCCTACGATGTACTTC.

This sequence joins TRBV23-1 and TRBJ2-1; 12 bases align to TRBD2. TRBV23-1 is flagged as an ORF with uncertain function. Unmatched junction bases numbered 5, after V lost 8 bases and J lost 6 bases. CDR3 size: 14 residues. The CDR3 coding sequence is TGCGCCAGCGCCCTAGCGGGGGGGGGCAATGAGCAGTTCTTC. The encoded protein is CASALAGGGNEQFF.

This clonotype has just a few counts. The V and J genes are TRBV7-9 and TRBJ2-7; 9 bases are a match to TRBD1. Germline lookup yields CDR1 SEHNR and CDR2 FQNEAQ (reference sequence). The ends lost 5 bases at V and 0 bases at J; junction bases unmatched: 8. CDR3 length equals 16 residues. CDR3 sequence (DNA): TGTGCCAGCAGCAGGAGGGGGACAGGGCTCTCCTACGAGCAGTACTTC. Its translation: CASSRRGTGLSYEQYF.

This clonotype has a handful of counts. The rearrangement uses TRBV6-4 and TRBJ2-1, with 7 nucleotides matching TRBD1. This CDR3 spans 15 amino acids. The V gene end was trimmed by 1 base and the J gene end by 5 bases; junction bases not matched to a gene: 5. CDR1 and CDR2 from the germline V gene are MRHNA and SNTAGT. CDR3 nucleotide sequence: TGTGCCAGCAGTGACTTGGGGACAGCTAACAATGAGCAGTTCTTC. Its protein product is CASSDLGTANNEQFF.

The chain links TRBV15 to TRBJ2-7; D not resolved. The germline V and J ends were trimmed by 3 bases and 0 bases, with 12 bases remaining between them. CDR3 length: 15 residues. Germline V lookup: CDR1 LNHNV, CDR2 YYDKDF (reference sequence). The CDR3 protein is CATSRSGPSSYEQYF. CDR3 nucleotide sequence: TGTGCCACCAGCAGGAGTGGACCGAGCTCCTACGAGCAGTACTTC.

CDR3 in DNA: TGTGCCAGCAAGTTACTAGGGATTTCCTACGAGCAGTACTTC. This codes for CASKLLGISYEQYF. V is TRBV28 and J is TRBJ2-7; D perhaps matches TRBD2 (5 bases). The CDR3 loop spans 14 amino acids. The V and J ends lost 7 bases and 1 base respectively, with 14 bases between them. The germline CDR1 and CDR2 sequences are MDHEN and SYDVKM.

The chain employs TRBV12-3 or TRBV12-4 and TRBJ2-5; 8 bases are shared with TRBD1. Unmatched junction bases numbered 12, after V lost 1 base and J lost 5 bases. CDR3 length: 17 amino acids. The CDR3: CASSLGLKDRARETQYF. Written as DNA, the CDR3 is TGTGCCAGCAGTTTAGGTTTAAAGGACAGGGCGCGGGAGACCCAGTACTTC.